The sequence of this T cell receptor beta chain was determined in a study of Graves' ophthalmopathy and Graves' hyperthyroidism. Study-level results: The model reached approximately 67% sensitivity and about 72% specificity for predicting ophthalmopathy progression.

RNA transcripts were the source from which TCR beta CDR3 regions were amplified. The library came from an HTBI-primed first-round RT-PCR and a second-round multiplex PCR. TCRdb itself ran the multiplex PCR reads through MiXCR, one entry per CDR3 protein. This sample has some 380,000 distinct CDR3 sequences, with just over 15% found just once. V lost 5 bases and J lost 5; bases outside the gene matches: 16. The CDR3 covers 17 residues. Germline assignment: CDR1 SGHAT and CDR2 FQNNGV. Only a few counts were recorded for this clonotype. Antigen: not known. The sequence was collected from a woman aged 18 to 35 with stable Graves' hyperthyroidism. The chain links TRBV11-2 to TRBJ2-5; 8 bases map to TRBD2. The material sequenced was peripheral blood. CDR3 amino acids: CASSPTTKRGFLETQYF. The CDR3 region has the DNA TGTGCCAGCAGCCCTACTACTAAGCGGGGGTTCTTGGAGACCCAGTACTTC.